The clone carrying this T cell receptor (beta chain) was observed at least ten times. No antigen is known for it. Previously, flow cytometry had revealed CD8+CD57+ cell expansion in the patients chosen for sequencing. Severe acquired aplastic anemia was the diagnosis recorded for all patients. Patients had not yet gotten any therapy when their blood was taken for sampling. The sample originates from a study of CD8+CD57+ T cells in acquired aplastic anemia. In the study overall: Mean DNA quantity obtained from sorted CD4+ and CD8+ cells was around 2.9 ug. Findings and caveats of the study: Patients and controls had in common 25 to 30 CD8+ CDR3 sequences.

Both TCR beta VDJ combination and CDR3 sequence profiling were carried out. Genomic DNA was the template for this profiling. MiXCR was run by TCRdb on the reads, yielding one entry per CDR3 protein. The sample lists about 180,000 distinct CDR3 sequences; 63% were seen once. The specimen sequenced was sorted CD4+, CD8+, or CD8+CD57+ T cells (not recorded which) from PBMCs. The sequence derives from a human donor with aplastic anemia.

In nucleotides, the CDR3 is TGTGCCAGTAGTCATAGCGGGGGGCTTTCCTACGAGCAGTACTTC. It translates to CASSHSGGLSYEQYF. V is TRBV19 and J is TRBJ2-7; 10 bases match TRBD2. CDR3 size: 15 residues. Germline loops: CDR1 LNHDA, CDR2 SQIVND (reference sequence). After removal of 5 bases from V and 1 base from J, the junction contained 5 bases not matched to a gene.